This TCR beta chain was sequenced for a study of shared clonotypes between healthy human individuals. A remark on this clone: Antigen: not known.

V was cut by 2 bases and J by 3 bases, with 8 bases left in between. The length of the CDR3 is 13 residues. Germline lookup yields CDR1 SGHTA and CDR2 FQGTGA. Some clones are missing from TCRdb's copy, which holds only in-frame ones; the method was immunoSEQ multiplex PCR. The table records more than 2,000,000 clones, approximately 93% of them present only once. Study-wide findings and caveats: Depth was large, yet rarefaction showed that sorted-subset sequencing was incomplete. In contrast to clonotypes shared by all four donors, non-shared clonotypes had lower generation probabilities.

The sequenced sample consisted of naive CD4+ T cells from PBMCs. Regarding subset: CD45RA+ positively selected. The chain recombines TRBV7-3 with TRBJ2-7; perhaps TRBD1 as D (6 bases). The clonotype originates from a man younger than 35 in good health. Some clones in this sample may be carry-over from other donors' samples. CDR3 protein: CASSLGQYYEQYF. As DNA, the CDR3 is TGTGCCAGCAGCTTAGGACAGTACTACGAGCAGTACTTC.